The rows below give T cell receptor beta chains drawn from one sample of a study of cytomegalovirus exposure and HLA in healthy donors. This table comes from immunoSEQ multiplex PCR, and its TCRdb copy is limited to in-frame clones, with some not included. This table holds some 200,000 clones, around three quarters found once. The sample comprised PBMCs. The receptor set was obtained from a boy aged 5-17 years in good health and CMV-seronegative. The CDR3 runs from the conserved cysteine through the conserved F or W. A D gene is named only where the DNA matches it firmly. Only some rows state a clone size, as once, few, many or a class for expanded clones.

clone_size,v_call,j_call,d_call,cdr3_nt,cdr3_aa
NA,TRBV7-9,TRBJ1-6,NA,TGTGCCAGCAGCTTAGCGATCGGGGAGAGTTCACCCCTCCACTTT,CASSLAIGESSPLHF
NA,TRBV5-5,TRBJ1-5,NA,TGTGCCAGCAGCTTGGCCCAAAATAGCAATCAGCCCCAGCATTTT,CASSLAQNSNQPQHF
NA,TRBV6-4,TRBJ2-1,NA,TGTGCCAGCTTGGGCAGCGGTGGTGAGCAGTTCTTC,CASLGSGGEQFF
NA,TRBV6-1,TRBJ2-3,TRBD2,TGTGCCAGCAGTGGGAGTACTAGCGGAGGAGATACGCAGTATTTT,CASSGSTSGGDTQYF
NA,TRBV30,TRBJ2-5,NA,TGTGCCTGGAGCCAAGGGCTTCAGGGAAAAGAGACCCAGTACTTC,CAWSQGLQGKETQYF
once,TRBV11-3,TRBJ1-2,TRBD1,TGTGCCAGCAGCGCGGGACAGGGCTATGGCTACACCTTC,CASSAGQGYGYTF
NA,TRBV6-1,TRBJ1-2,TRBD1,TGTGCCAGCACTTTGGACAGGGCAGCTAACTATGGCTACACCTTC,CASTLDRAANYGYTF
NA,TRBV25-1,TRBJ1-4,NA,TGTGCCAGCAGTGAAAGGGGCAGGGGAATCCTTTCTAATGAAAAACTGTTTTTT,CASSERGRGILSNEKLFF
NA,TRBV4-1,TRBJ1-6,NA,TGCGCCAGCAGCCAACTTGACAGGTCGAATTCACCCCTCCACTTT,CASSQLDRSNSPLHF
few,TRBV11-1,TRBJ2-2,TRBD1,TGTGCCAGCAGCCGCTCCGGGACAGGGGGCTTAGGGGAGCTGTTTTTT,CASSRSGTGGLGELFF
NA,TRBV7-9,TRBJ1-1,NA,TGTGCCAGCAGCTTAAGGTCCTCGAGCGGTGAAGCTTTCTTT,CASSLRSSSGEAFF
NA,TRBV19,TRBJ2-7,TRBD2,TGTGCCAGTAGTAATAGCGGGAGAGCCTACGAGCAGTACTTC,CASSNSGRAYEQYF
NA,TRBV11-3,TRBJ2-5,NA,TGTGCCAGCAGCATCGGGACTCCACTTACCAAAGAGACCCAGTACTTC,CASSIGTPLTKETQYF
NA,TRBV6-5,TRBJ2-1,NA,TGTGCCAGCAGTTCAGGGCATGAGCAGTTCTTC,CASSSGHEQFF
NA,TRBV7-9,TRBJ2-5,TRBD1,TGTGCCAGCAGCTTAGTCCCCGGGACAGGGGATGCGGTAGAGCAGTACTTC,CASSLVPGTGDAVEQYF
NA,TRBV19,TRBJ2-1,TRBD1,TGTGCCAGTAGTAGGTCAGGGGGCAATTTTTACAATGAGCAGTTCTTC,CASSRSGGNFYNEQFF
NA,TRBV6-5,TRBJ2-3,NA,TGTGCCAGCAGTTACAAGGGGACAACAGATACGCAGTATTTT,CASSYKGTTDTQYF
NA,TRBV16,TRBJ2-7,TRBD1,TGTGCCAGCAGCCGATACAGGGGGGACGACGAGCAGTACTTC,CASSRYRGDDEQYF
NA,TRBV19,TRBJ2-7,NA,TGTGCCAGTAGTACACCGGGACAAACCTACGAGCAGTACTTC,CASSTPGQTYEQYF
NA,TRBV4-3,TRBJ2-1,NA,TGCGCCAGCAGCCAACTTTGGACAGCGAACAATGAGCAGTTCTTC,CASSQLWTANNEQFF
NA,TRBV19,TRBJ2-1,TRBD2,TGTGCCAGTAGTATCCTCCTAGCGGGGCGGGGTGAGCAGTTCTTC,CASSILLAGRGEQFF
NA,TRBV30,TRBJ1-5,TRBD1,TGTGCCTGGAGTGTGGGTGGAGGACAGGGGAATCAGCCCCAGCATTTT,CAWSVGGGQGNQPQHF
NA,TRBV18,TRBJ2-7,NA,TGTGCCAGCTCACTCAGCTCCTACGAGCAGTACTTC,CASSLSSYEQYF
NA,TRBV12-5,TRBJ2-1,TRBD2,TGTGCTAGTGGTTGGAGTAGGCTAGCGGGAGGACCTGAGAATGAGCAGTTCTTC,CASGWSRLAGGPENEQFF
NA,TRBV19,TRBJ2-7,NA,TGTGCCAGCGGTCAGACTCTAGGTTCCTACGAGCAGTACTTC,CASGQTLGSYEQYF
NA,TRBV27,TRBJ1-1,NA,TGTGCCAGCACCACGTCCGGGGGGGTAACCACTGAAGCTTTCTTT,CASTTSGGVTTEAFF
NA,TRBV5-6,TRBJ2-1,TRBD2,TGTGCCAGCAGCTTGCGGGGGGGCTCTGACAATGAGCAGTTCTTC,CASSLRGGSDNEQFF
NA,TRBV7-3,TRBJ2-1,TRBD2,TGTGCCAGCAGCCTGACTAGCGGGGGGTACAATGAGCAGTTCTTC,CASSLTSGGYNEQFF
few,TRBV7-9,TRBJ1-2,NA,TGTGCCAGCAGCCTGGGTGTAGGGGCTGGCTACACCTTC,CASSLGVGAGYTF
NA,TRBV14,TRBJ1-1,NA,TGTGCCAGCAGCCGCGGGGGAAGCACTGAAGCTTTCTTT,CASSRGGSTEAFF
NA,TRBV5-6,TRBJ2-3,TRBD2,TGTGCCAGCAGCTACCTCGGGGTAGCGGGAGACCCAGATACGCAGTATTTT,CASSYLGVAGDPDTQYF
NA,TRBV18,TRBJ1-5,NA,TGTGCCAGCTCACCTGCCGGGGATCCTCAGCCCCAGCATTTT,CASSPAGDPQPQHF
NA,TRBV29-1,TRBJ2-7,TRBD1,TGCAGCGTTGAATCGGCTTTATCGGACAGGGGAATCACCTACGAGCAGTACTTC,CSVESALSDRGITYEQYF
NA,TRBV30,TRBJ1-4,NA,TGTGCCTGGATGGGGCGGGGGGATAATGAAAAACTGTTTTTT,CAWMGRGDNEKLFF
NA,TRBV19,TRBJ1-3,NA,TGTGCCAGTAGGGATCGAGGGTCTGGAAACACCATATATTTT,CASRDRGSGNTIYF
NA,TRBV7-6,TRBJ2-5,TRBD2,TGTGCCAGCACCACCCCGGGACTAACGGAGACCCAGTACTTC,CASTTPGLTETQYF
NA,TRBV12-5,TRBJ2-7,TRBD1,TGTGCTAGTGGTCACGGGACAGCTGAGCAGTACTTC,CASGHGTAEQYF
NA,TRBV5-1,TRBJ1-4,NA,TGCGCCAGCAGCCGTCTGAGCCCAGGAACTAATGAAAAACTGTTTTTT,CASSRLSPGTNEKLFF
NA,TRBV7-9,TRBJ2-5,NA,TGTGCCAGCAGCTCGCCGGGTCCAGAGACCCAGTACTTC,CASSSPGPETQYF
NA,TRBV29-1,TRBJ1-1,TRBD1,TGCAGCGTTGTAAAAACAGGGGGATTGACTGAAGCTTTCTTT,CSVVKTGGLTEAFF
NA,TRBV7-2,TRBJ1-2,TRBD1,TGTGCCAGCAGCATAACTACAGGGGAAAACTATGGCTACACCTTC,CASSITTGENYGYTF
once,TRBV7-3,TRBJ2-5,NA,TGTGCCAGCAGCTTCGTTTTGGGAAAGAACCCCAGGACTATAAAAGAGACCCAGTACTTC,CASSFVLGKNPRTIKETQYF
NA,TRBV13,TRBJ1-1,TRBD1,TGTGCCAGCAGCAACCCCGGGACAGGGGGCGGGAACACTGAAGCTTTCTTT,CASSNPGTGGGNTEAFF
NA,TRBV4-3,TRBJ2-3,NA,TGCGCCAGCAGCCAAGAAACTAGTGATACGCAGTATTTT,CASSQETSDTQYF
NA,TRBV10-3,TRBJ2-5,TRBD2,TGTGCCATCAGAGGGACTAGCGAAGGCCCAGAGACCCAGTACTTC,CAIRGTSEGPETQYF
NA,TRBV27,TRBJ1-5,NA,TGTGCCAGCAGTAGTCTAACAGGGATCGACAATCAGCCCCAGCATTTT,CASSSLTGIDNQPQHF
NA,TRBV5-1,TRBJ2-7,TRBD1,TGCGCCAGCAGCTGGGGGACAGGGGGCGACGAGCAGTACTTC,CASSWGTGGDEQYF
NA,TRBV10-3,TRBJ2-7,TRBD1,TGTGCCATCAGTGAGTCGGGGGCAGGGGGAAACTACGAGCAGTACTTC,CAISESGAGGNYEQYF
NA,TRBV5-1,TRBJ2-5,NA,TGCGCCAGCAGCTTGACAGGGGGAGGGAGAGAGACCCAGTACTTC,CASSLTGGGRETQYF
NA,TRBV30,TRBJ1-1,NA,TGTGCCTGGGGTCAGACTAGAAACACTGAAGCTTTCTTT,CAWGQTRNTEAFF
NA,TRBV18,TRBJ1-1,NA,TGTGCCAGCTCACCGACCCCGCGGGAGAACACTGAAGCTTTCTTT,CASSPTPRENTEAFF
once,TRBV6-5,TRBJ2-1,TRBD2,TGTGCCAGCAGTTACTGGACTAGCGGGAGCGAGGTACAGTTCTTC,CASSYWTSGSEVQFF
NA,TRBV9,TRBJ2-2,TRBD2,TGTGCCAGCAGCGTAAAAAGCGGACTAGCGGGGGTCGGGGAGCTGTTTTTT,CASSVKSGLAGVGELFF
NA,TRBV7-9,TRBJ2-5,TRBD2,TGTGCCAGCAGCTTGGGACTAGCGGGGATAAGGGAGACCCAGTACTTC,CASSLGLAGIRETQYF
NA,TRBV4-1,TRBJ1-5,TRBD1,TGCGCCAGCAGCCAAGATGGACAGGGGGGTCAGCCCCAGCATTTT,CASSQDGQGGQPQHF
NA,TRBV13,TRBJ1-1,NA,TGTGCCAGCAGCTTAGTCGCGGGGCGTCGAAACACTGAAGCTTTCTTT,CASSLVAGRRNTEAFF
NA,TRBV2,TRBJ2-1,TRBD1,TGTGCCAGCAGTGAAAGGGGCAGGGGGCGGAACAATGAGCAGTTCTTC,CASSERGRGRNNEQFF
NA,TRBV30,TRBJ1-4,NA,TGTGCCTGGATCGGGCCAGGGGCTAATGAAAAACTGTTTTTT,CAWIGPGANEKLFF